There are many counts of the clone carrying this TCR beta chain. Its matching antigen is unknown. As it was prepared, the TCRbeta library received unique molecular identifiers. TCRdb passed the PCR reads through MiXCR, listing each CDR3 protein once. The sample consists of a few hundred thousand distinct CDR3 sequences, under 15% of them appearing once. The data were taken from a study of T-cell reconstitution after alpha-beta-depleted transplantation in children. The study, taken as a whole, reports: A year post-transplant, T-cell counts and diversity derived mostly from newly produced T cells. It was surviving recipient T cells and thymic progenitors that gave some patients high TCRbeta diversity at day 60. The study reportedly traced alpha-beta T cells about two months after transplant to several hundred expanded graft clones.

Germline CDR1 is MDHEN and CDR2 is SYDVKM. Trimming took 1 base from V and 6 from J; bases not matched to a gene: 9. The CDR3 contains 17 residues. The V and J genes are TRBV28 and TRBJ2-1; 10 positions agree with TRBD2. The sequence derives from a male patient younger than 18 who had a stem cell transplant for acute myeloid leukemia, so the T cells may come from the graft donor. Material: PBMCs, mostly from graft donor cells, obtained 360 days after TCRalphabeta/CD19-depleted stem cell transplant. CDR3 nucleotide sequence: TGTGCCAGCAGTTTATATCTAGCGGGAGTATATCTCAATGAGCAGTTCTTC. Translating gives CASSLYLAGVYLNEQFF.